This T cell receptor beta chain was recovered during a study of CD8 T cells in ankylosing spondylitis. Study observations and caveats: Disease-linked clones reportedly showed significant enrichment in matched ankylosing spondylitis synovial fluid. It appeared that ankylosing spondylitis blood was characterized by a TCR beta motif of several highly homologous variants.

On this clonotype: What it recognizes is unknown.

Quantitative 5'-RACE with molecular barcodes was used to make the TCR beta libraries. Each CDR3 protein is one row after TCRdb ran MiXCR on the 5' RACE reads. This sample carries about 150,000 distinct CDR3 sequences, roughly 44% of them seen once, and the ten largest clones take about 15%. This CDR3 has 16 residues. The germline V gene encodes CDR1 SGDLS and CDR2 YYNGEE. V was pared by 0 bases and J by 3 bases, with 14 bases between. The V gene is TRBV9, the J gene TRBJ2-3, with D maybe TRBD2 (5 bases). Sequenced input: synovial fluid, either unsorted or a sorted T cell fraction (not recorded which). This receptor was obtained from a male donor with ankylosing spondylitis. CDR3 loop: CASSVAIGGWTDTQYF. CDR3 DNA sequence: TGTGCCAGCAGCGTAGCGATTGGCGGGTGGACAGATACGCAGTATTTT.